One and the same sample provided the 2 T cell receptor beta chains below, sequenced in a study of shared clonotypes between healthy human individuals. Profiled with immunoSEQ multiplex PCR; TCRdb holds only in-frame clones, not every one. The repertoire has roughly 1,500,000 clones, approximately 98% of them found once; the top ten carry about 0.42%. Sequenced input: naive CD4+ T cells sorted from blood. Subset reported: CD45RA+ positively selected. Receptor source: a man aged 30-40 years in good health.

A word on this clone: Other DNA sequences from this sample encode an identical CDR3 as well. The chain links TRBV4-3 to TRBJ2-5; D remains ambiguous. CDR1 and CDR2 from the germline V gene are LGHNA and YSLEER. The V end was cut by 1 base, the J end by 2 bases, with 5 bases between. CDR3 size: 13 residues. DNA of the CDR3: TGCGCCAGCAGCCAAGTAGGGCAAGAGACCCAGTACTTC. Its protein is CASSQVGQETQYF.

The sample holds one count of this clone. The chain recombines TRBV4-1 with TRBJ2-7; 16 nucleotides align to TRBD2. The CDR3 consists of 16 residues. The V segment lost 2 bases and the J segment 7 bases; nucleotides outside the gene matches: 5. CDR1 is MGHRA, CDR2 YSYEKL, per germline. CDR3 amino acids: CASSQTGLAGGREQYF. Written as DNA, the CDR3 is TGCGCCAGCAGCCAAACGGGACTAGCGGGAGGGAGAGAGCAGTACTTC.